The source of this TCR beta chain is a study of T cells expressing NK-cell markers. Germline CDR1 and CDR2: SGHRS and YFSETQ. The CDR3 sequence is 15 residues long. TCRdb reprocessed the 5' RACE reads and stores each CDR3 protein as one record, lacking DNA. This sample contains 350,000 to 450,000 distinct CDR3 sequences. The specimen sequenced was blood T cells: a sorted CD56 or NKG2C T cell subset, CD4+ or CD8+ T cells, or bulk PBMC T cells (not recorded which). The clonotype originates from a man aged 18-70 years in good health. This chain links TRBV5-1 with TRBJ2-7; TCRdb returns TRBD1, unconfirmable since there is no DNA. CDR3 sequence: CASSFLAGENYEQYF. Full variable domain (rest looked up from reference TRBV5-1 and TRBJ2-7): KAGVTQTPRYLIKTRGQQVTLSCSPISGHRSVSWYQQTPGQGLQFLFEYFSETQRNKGNFPGRFSGRQFSNSRSEMNVSTLELGDSALYLCASSFLAGENYEQYFGPGTRLTVT.